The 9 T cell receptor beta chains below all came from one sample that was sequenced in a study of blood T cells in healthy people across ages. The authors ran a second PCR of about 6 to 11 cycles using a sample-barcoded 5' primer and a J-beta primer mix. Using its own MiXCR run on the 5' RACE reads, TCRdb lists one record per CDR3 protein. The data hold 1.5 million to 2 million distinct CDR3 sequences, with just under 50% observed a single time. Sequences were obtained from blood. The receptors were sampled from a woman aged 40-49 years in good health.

The DNA of the CDR3 is TGTGCCAGCTCACCACCCTTTGGAGGATCTGGGGCCAACGTCCTGACTTTC. Translation gives CASSPPFGGSGANVLTF. The chain is built from TRBV18 and TRBJ2-6, with a weak D call TRBD2 (5 bases). Germline CDR1 and CDR2: KGHSH and LQKENI. V lost 0 bases to trimming and J lost 1 base, with 10 bases between them. The CDR3 is 17 residues long.

CDR3 sequence: CASSLSTRGVGSYEQYF. CDR3 DNA sequence: TGTGCCAGCAGTTTATCTACCCGCGGGGTCGGTTCCTACGAGCAGTACTTC. The chain is built from TRBV27 and TRBJ2-4; D perhaps matches TRBD2 (6 bases). The tail of the sequence fits TRBJ2-7 better, so the J call may be wrong. From germline, CDR1 is MNHEY and CDR2 SMNVEV (reference sequence). The CDR3 sequence is 17 residues long.

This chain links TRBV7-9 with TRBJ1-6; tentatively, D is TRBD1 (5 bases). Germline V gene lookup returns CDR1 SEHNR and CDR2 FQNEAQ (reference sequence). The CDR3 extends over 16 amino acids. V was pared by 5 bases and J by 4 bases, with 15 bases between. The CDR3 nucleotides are TGTGCCAGCAGCCCTACAGGCGGCGGGTATAATTCACCCCTCCACTTT. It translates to CASSPTGGGYNSPLHF.

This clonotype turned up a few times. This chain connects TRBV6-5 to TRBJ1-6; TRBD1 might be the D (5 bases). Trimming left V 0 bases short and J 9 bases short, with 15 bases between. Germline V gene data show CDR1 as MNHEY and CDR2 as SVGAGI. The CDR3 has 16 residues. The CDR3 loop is CASSYSIGVQGSPLHF. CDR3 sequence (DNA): TGTGCCAGCAGTTACTCGATCGGCGTTCAGGGTTCACCCCTCCACTTT.

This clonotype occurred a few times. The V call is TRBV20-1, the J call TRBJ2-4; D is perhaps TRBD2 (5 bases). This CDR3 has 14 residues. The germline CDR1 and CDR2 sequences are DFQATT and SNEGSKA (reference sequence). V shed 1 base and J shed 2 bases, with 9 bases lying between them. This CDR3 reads CSARGASSKNIQYF. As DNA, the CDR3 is TGCAGTGCTAGAGGGGCTAGCTCCAAAAACATTCAGTACTTC.

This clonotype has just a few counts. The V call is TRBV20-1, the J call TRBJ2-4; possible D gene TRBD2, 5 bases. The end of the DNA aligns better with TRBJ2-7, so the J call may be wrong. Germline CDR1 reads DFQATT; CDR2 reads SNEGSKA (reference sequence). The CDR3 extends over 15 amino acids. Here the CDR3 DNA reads TGCAGTGCCCCAGAACCCCAGAGGGCCTCCTACGAGCAGTACTTC. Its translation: CSAPEPQRASYEQYF.

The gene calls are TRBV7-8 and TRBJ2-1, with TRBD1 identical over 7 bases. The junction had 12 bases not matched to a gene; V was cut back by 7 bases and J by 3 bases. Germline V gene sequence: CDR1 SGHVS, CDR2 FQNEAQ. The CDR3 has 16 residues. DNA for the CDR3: TGTGCCAGCACCGAGGGTGGGGCAGGGGGCTACAATGAGCAGTTCTTC. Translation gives CASTEGGAGGYNEQFF. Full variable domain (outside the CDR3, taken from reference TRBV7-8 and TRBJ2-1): GAGVSQSPRYKVAKRGQDVALRCDPISGHVSLFWYQQALGQGPEFLTYFQNEAQLDKSGLPSDRFFAERPEGSVSTLKIQRTQQEDSAVYLCASTEGGAGGYNEQFFGPGTRLTVL.

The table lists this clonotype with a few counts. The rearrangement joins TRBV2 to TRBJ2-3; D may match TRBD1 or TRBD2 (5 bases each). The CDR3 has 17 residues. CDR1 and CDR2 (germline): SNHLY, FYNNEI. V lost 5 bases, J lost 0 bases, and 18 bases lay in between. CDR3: CASSSGTKGRSTDTQYF. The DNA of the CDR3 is TGTGCCAGCAGTTCCGGGACCAAGGGACGCAGCACAGATACGCAGTATTTT.

CDR3 in DNA: TGTGCCAGCAGTCCCGGACAGGGGAACACCTACGAGCAGTACTTC. Translated, it gives CASSPGQGNTYEQYF. The J gene is TRBJ2-7, the V gene TRBV6-2 or TRBV6-3; 9 bases map to TRBD1. CDR1 and CDR2 (germline): MNHEY, SVGEGT. The CDR3 has 15 amino acids. The junction had 7 bases not matched to a gene; V was cut back by 5 bases and J by 2 bases.